Shown below are 10 T cell receptor beta chains from a single sample sequenced in a study of CD8+ T cells in alopecia areata. RNA was isolated and reverse transcribed to cDNA, the sequencing template. Data came from immunoSEQ multiplex PCR; TCRdb stores just in-frame clones and leaves some out. The table records around 100,000 clones without singletons, the ten largest covering roughly a fifth. Material: lesional skin. These receptor sequences come from a C3H/HeJ mouse with alopecia areata. MHC haplotype: H2-k.

This clone has more than one count but fewer than ten. The gene names given are mouse names. The read terminates 4 residues ahead of where the CDR3 ends, so the germline J gene completes it. This same CDR3 is encoded by further DNA sequences in the sample. V usage is TRBV19 and J usage is TRBJ2-3; weak D call: TRBD1 (6 bases). Trimming took 2 bases from V and 1 from J, leaving 11 bases between them. The CDR3 is 15 amino acids. Germline V lookup: CDR1 FNHDT, CDR2 SITEND (reference sequence). This CDR3 reads CASSIGRGGAETLYF. The CDR3 bases that were read are TGTGCCAGCAGTATCGGCAGGGGAGGTGCAGAA.

This clone appeared many times. Here the gene names and germline are mouse. With the read ending 4 residues before the CDR3 end, the germline J gene is used to fill in that end. J is TRBJ2-5 and V is TRBV13-3; 7 bases are a match to TRBD1. Germline CDR1 reads NNHDY; CDR2 reads SYVADS. V dropped 2 bases and J dropped 1; count of bases not matched to a gene: 4. This CDR3 region has 15 residues. The sequenced CDR3 bases are TGTGCCAGCAGTGAACAGGGGAACCACCAAGAC. It encodes CASSEQGNHQD. The full CDR3 sequence reads CASSEQGNHQDTQYF.

This clone showed up just a few times. Mouse germline and gene names are used. Read data end 4 residues before the CDR3 end; the end is taken from the germline J gene. The rearrangement joins TRBV13-3 to TRBJ1-2, with D perhaps matching TRBD1 (5 bases). CDR1 is NNHDY, CDR2 SYVADS, per germline. Trimming shortened V by 4 bases and J by 4 bases, and 14 bases separated the two germline ends. The CDR3 consists of 14 residues. CDR3 DNA (partial): TGTGCCAGCAGTTCTGACAGTCTTGGCTCC. As protein: CASSSDSLGS. The whole CDR3 protein reads CASSSDSLGSDYTF.

As for this clone: Germline and genes: mouse. Read coverage stops 4 residues before the CDR3 terminus; the germline J gene supplies the remainder. The chain combines TRBV1 with TRBJ2-1; 10 bases are shared with TRBD2. Trimming took 1 base from V and 2 from J; bases not matched to a gene: 2. Germline CDR1 reads NSQYPW; CDR2 reads LRSPGD (reference sequence). The CDR3 runs to 16 residues. The CDR3 loop reads CTCSAGDWGDYAEQFF. The covered CDR3 bases are TGCACCTGCAGTGCAGGGGACTGGGGAGACTATGCT.

This clone showed up just a few times. The gene names given are mouse names. This CDR3 is CASSDRQGAGSTEVFF. The sequenced part of the CDR3 DNA is TGTGCCAGCAGTGATAGGCAGGGGGCAGGGAGCACA. The chain combines TRBV13-1 with TRBJ1-1; 8 nucleotides align to TRBD1. The DNA ends 4 residues before the CDR3 does, and the rest of the CDR3 is filled in from the germline J gene. V was clipped by 1 base and J by 4 bases; unmatched bases: 9. Looked up from germline, CDR1 is NSHNY and CDR2 is SYGAGN. CDR3 size: 16 residues.

The table lists this clone with a few counts. Mouse gene names apply. The sequence runs out 4 residues before the end of the CDR3; the remainder is reconstructed from the germline J gene. The V and J genes are TRBV31 and TRBJ2-5; 12 positions agree with TRBD2. The germline gives CDR1 GKSSPN, CDR2 SITVG. CDR3 size: 14 residues. The sequenced CDR3 bases are TGTGCCTGGAGTTGGACTGGGGGGGAAGAC. Translating it yields CAWSWTGGED. The complete CDR3 reads CAWSWTGGEDTQYF. Based on the CDR3 plus reference TRBV31 and TRBJ2-5, the full variable domain is AQTIHQWPVAEIKAVGSPLSLGCTIKGKSSPNLYWYWQATGGTLQQLFYSITVGQVESVVQLNLSASRPKDDQFILSTEKLLLSHSGFYLCAWSWTGGEDTQYFGPGTRLLVL.

This clone was found a few times. Genes and germline come from the mouse. The CDR3 is cut off 4 residues early in the read; its end comes from the germline J gene. The gene calls are TRBV12-1 and TRBJ2-1; D ambiguous. Trimming removed 1 base from V and 1 base from J, with 7 bases in between. The CDR3 has 14 residues. The germline V gene encodes CDR1 SGHSN and CDR2 HYEKVE. The part of the CDR3 DNA that was read is TGTGCCAGCTCTCTAACACAGAACTATGCT. It specifies CASSLTQNYA. The complete CDR3 protein is CASSLTQNYAEQFF.

This clone was counted only a few times. Gene names are mouse gene names. The read ends 4 residues before the CDR3 terminus; that terminus is restored from the germline J gene. This rearrangement joins TRBV19 to TRBJ2-3, with unresolved D. The ends were cut back, 2 bases at V and 0 bases at J, with 10 bases in the middle. Germline V CDR1 and CDR2: FNHDT, SITEND (reference sequence). CDR3 length: 15 residues. The CDR3 protein is CASSISTNSAETLYF. The CDR3 DNA, read in part, is TGTGCCAGCAGTATTAGCACAAATAGTGCAGAA. The full variable domain, its missing parts supplied by reference TRBV19 and TRBJ2-3, is GGIITQTPKFLIGQEGQKLTLKCQQNFNHDTMYWYRQDSGKGLRLIYYSITENDLQKGDLSEGYDASREKKSSFSLTVTSAQKNEMAVFLCASSISTNSAETLYFGSGTRLTVL.

In the case of this clone: Mouse gene names and germline throughout. The DNA ends 4 residues before the CDR3 does, and the rest of the CDR3 is filled in from the germline J gene. The same CDR3 arises from other DNA sequences in this sample as well. The V and J genes are TRBV13-2 and TRBJ2-1, with 8 bases fitting TRBD1. CDR1 and CDR2 (germline): NNHNN, SYGAGS (reference sequence). The CDR3 spans 14 residues. CDR3 DNA (partial): TGTGCCAGCGGTGGCAGACAGGGGCGGGCT. It codes for CASGGRQGRA. The complete CDR3 sequence is CASGGRQGRAEQFF.

This clone turned up a few times. The genes are named according to mouse. The read ends 4 residues shy of where the CDR3 ends; the end is completed using the germline J gene. V usage is TRBV1 and J usage is TRBJ2-3; 12 bases are a match to TRBD2. The J segment lost 2 bases and the V segment lost 1 base, leaving 10 bases of the junction unmatched. In germline, CDR1 is NSQYPW, CDR2 LRSPGD (reference sequence). The CDR3 is made up of 19 amino acids. The DNA read from the CDR3 is TGCACCTGCAGTGCAGGCCGGGACTGGGGGGAACGAGATGCAGAA. It translates to CTCSAGRDWGERDAE. The full-length CDR3 reads as CTCSAGRDWGERDAETLYF.